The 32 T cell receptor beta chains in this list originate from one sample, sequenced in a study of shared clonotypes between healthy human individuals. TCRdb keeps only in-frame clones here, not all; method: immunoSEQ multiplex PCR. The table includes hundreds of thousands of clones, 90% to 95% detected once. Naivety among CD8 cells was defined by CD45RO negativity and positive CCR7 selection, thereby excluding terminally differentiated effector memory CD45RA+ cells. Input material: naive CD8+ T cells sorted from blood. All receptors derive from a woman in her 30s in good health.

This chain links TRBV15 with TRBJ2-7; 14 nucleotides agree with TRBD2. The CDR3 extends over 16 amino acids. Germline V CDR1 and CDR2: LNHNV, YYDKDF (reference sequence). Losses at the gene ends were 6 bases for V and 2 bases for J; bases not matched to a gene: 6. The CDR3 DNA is TGTGCCACCAGATCCGGGACTAGCGGGAGCACCTACGAGCAGTACTTC. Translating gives CATRSGTSGSTYEQYF.

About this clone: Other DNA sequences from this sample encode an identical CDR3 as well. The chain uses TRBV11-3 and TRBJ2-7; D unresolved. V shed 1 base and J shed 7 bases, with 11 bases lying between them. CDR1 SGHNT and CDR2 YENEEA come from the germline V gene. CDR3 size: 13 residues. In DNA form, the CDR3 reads TGTGCCAGCAGCTTAGGAGACTCCGGGGAGCAGTACTTC. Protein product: CASSLGDSGEQYF.

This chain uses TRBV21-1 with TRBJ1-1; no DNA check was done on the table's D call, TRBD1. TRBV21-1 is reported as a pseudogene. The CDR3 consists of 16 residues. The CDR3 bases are TGTGCCAGCAGCTCCTACTGGACAGGGCCCGACACTGAAGCTTTCTTT. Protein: CASSSYWTGPDTEAFF.

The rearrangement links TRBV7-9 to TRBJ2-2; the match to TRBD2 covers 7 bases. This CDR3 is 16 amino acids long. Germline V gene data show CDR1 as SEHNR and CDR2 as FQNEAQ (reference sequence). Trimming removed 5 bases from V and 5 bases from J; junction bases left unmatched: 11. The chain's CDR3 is CASSGRRTSETGELFF. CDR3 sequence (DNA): TGTGCCAGCAGCGGCCGCCGGACTAGTGAAACCGGGGAGCTGTTTTTT.

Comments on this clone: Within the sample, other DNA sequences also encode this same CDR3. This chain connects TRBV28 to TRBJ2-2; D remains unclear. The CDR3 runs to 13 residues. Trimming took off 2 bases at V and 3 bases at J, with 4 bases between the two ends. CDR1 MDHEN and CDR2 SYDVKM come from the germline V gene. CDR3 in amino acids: CASSLLDTGELFF. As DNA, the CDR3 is TGTGCCAGCAGTTTACTCGACACCGGGGAGCTGTTTTTT.

CDR3 sequence reads: CASSAGLAGDEQYF. The CDR3 bases are TGTGCCAGCAGCGCGGGACTAGCGGGGGATGAGCAGTACTTC. The V call is TRBV9, the J call TRBJ2-7, with TRBD2 identical over 14 bases. This CDR3 is built from 14 residues. CDR1 and CDR2 (germline): SGDLS, YYNGEE. Unmatched junction bases numbered 3, after V lost 3 bases and J lost 7 bases. Full variable domain (missing parts from reference TRBV9 and TRBJ2-7): DSGVTQTPKHLITATGQRVTLRCSPRSGDLSVYWYQQSLDQGLQFLIQYYNGEERAKGNILERFSAQQFPDLHSELNLSSLELGDSALYFCASSAGLAGDEQYFGPGTRLTVT.

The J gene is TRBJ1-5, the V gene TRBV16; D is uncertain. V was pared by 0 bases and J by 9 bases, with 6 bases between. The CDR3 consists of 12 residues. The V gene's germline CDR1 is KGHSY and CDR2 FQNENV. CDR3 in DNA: TGTGCCAGCAGCCAATCCCACAGGCCCCAGCATTTT. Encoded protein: CASSQSHRPQHF.

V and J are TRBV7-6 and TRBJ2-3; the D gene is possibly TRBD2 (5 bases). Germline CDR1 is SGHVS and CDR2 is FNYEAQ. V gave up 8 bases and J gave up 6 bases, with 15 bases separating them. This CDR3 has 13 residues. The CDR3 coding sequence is TGTGCCAGCCGGGGTGATGCCGGGGATACGCAGTATTTT. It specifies CASRGDAGDTQYF.

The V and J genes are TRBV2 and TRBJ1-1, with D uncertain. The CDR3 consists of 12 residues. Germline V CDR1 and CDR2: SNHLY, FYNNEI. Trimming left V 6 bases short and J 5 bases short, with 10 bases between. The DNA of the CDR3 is TGTGCCAGCAGCCCAGGAGGAACTGAAGCTTTCTTT. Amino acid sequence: CASSPGGTEAFF.

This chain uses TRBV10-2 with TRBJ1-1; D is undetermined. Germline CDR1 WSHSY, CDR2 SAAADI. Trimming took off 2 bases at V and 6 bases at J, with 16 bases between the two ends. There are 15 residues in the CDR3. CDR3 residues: CASSEPPGGVAEAFF. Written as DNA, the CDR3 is TGCGCCAGCAGTGAGCCCCCCGGCGGGGTAGCTGAAGCTTTCTTT.

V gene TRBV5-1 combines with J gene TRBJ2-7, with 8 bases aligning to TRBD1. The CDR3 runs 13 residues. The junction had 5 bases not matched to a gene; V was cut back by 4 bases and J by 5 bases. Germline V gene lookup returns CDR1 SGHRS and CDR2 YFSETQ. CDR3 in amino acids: CASSNQGAHEQYF. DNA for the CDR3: TGCGCCAGCAGCAACCAGGGGGCCCACGAGCAGTACTTC.

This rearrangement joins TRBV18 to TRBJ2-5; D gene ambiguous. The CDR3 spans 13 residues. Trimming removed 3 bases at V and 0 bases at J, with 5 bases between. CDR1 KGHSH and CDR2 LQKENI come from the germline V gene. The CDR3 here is CASSPRYQETQYF. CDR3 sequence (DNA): TGTGCCAGCTCACCCCGGTACCAAGAGACCCAGTACTTC.

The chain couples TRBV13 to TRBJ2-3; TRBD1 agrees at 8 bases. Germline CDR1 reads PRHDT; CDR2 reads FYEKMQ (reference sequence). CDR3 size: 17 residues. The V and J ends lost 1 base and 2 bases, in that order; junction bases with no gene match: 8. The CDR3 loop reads CASSLVLSDRDTDTQYF. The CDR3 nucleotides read TGTGCCAGCAGCTTAGTTCTATCGGACAGGGACACAGATACGCAGTATTTT.

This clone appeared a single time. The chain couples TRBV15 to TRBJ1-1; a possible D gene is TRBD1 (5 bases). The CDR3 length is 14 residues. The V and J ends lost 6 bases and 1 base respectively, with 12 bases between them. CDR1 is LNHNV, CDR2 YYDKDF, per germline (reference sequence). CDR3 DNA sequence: TGTGCCACCAGAGCTACGGGACGGAACACTGAAGCTTTCTTT. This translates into CATRATGRNTEAFF.

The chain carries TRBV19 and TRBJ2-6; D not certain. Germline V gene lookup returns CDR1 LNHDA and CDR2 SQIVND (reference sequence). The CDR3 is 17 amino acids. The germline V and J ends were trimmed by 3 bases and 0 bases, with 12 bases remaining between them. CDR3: CASSISPFSSGANVLTF. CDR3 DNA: TGTGCCAGTAGTATCAGCCCCTTCAGCTCTGGGGCCAACGTCCTGACTTTC.

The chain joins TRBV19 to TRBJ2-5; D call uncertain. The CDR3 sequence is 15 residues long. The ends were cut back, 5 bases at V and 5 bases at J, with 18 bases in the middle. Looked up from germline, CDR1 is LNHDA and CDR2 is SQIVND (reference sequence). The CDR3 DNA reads TGTGCCAGTAGTGTAGGTTCCGGTTTCTCGGAGACCCAGTACTTC. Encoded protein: CASSVGSGFSETQYF.

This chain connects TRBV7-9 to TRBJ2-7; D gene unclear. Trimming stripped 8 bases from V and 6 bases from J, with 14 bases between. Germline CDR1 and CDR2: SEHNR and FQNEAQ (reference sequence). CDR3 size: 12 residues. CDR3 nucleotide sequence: TGTGCCAGCTCATCAGCGACCGGCGAGCAGTACTTC. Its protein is CASSSATGEQYF. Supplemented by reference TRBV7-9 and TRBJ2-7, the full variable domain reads DTGVSQNPRHKITKRGQNVTFRCDPISEHNRLYWYRQTLGQGPEFLTYFQNEAQLEKSRLLSDRFSAERPKGSFSTLEIQRTEQGDSAMYLCASSSATGEQYFGPGTRLTVT.

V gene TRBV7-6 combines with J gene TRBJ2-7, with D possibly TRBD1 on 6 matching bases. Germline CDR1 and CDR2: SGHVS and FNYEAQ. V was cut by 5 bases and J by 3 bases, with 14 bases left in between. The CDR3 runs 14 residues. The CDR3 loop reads CASSVGTSNYEQYF. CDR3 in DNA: TGTGCCAGCAGCGTCGGGACAAGCAACTACGAGCAGTACTTC. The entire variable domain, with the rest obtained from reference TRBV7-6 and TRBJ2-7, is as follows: GAGVSQSPRYKVTKRGQDVALRCDPISGHVSLYWYRQALGQGPEFLTYFNYEAQQDKSGLPNDRFSAERPEGSISTLTIQRTEQRDSAMYRCASSVGTSNYEQYFGPGTRLTVT.

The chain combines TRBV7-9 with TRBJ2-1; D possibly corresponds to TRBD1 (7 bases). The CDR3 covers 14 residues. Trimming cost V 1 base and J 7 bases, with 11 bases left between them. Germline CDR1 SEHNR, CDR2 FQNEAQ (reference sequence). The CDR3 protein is CASSLGGTVNEQFF. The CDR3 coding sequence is TGTGCCAGCAGCTTAGGCGGGACAGTAAATGAGCAGTTCTTC.

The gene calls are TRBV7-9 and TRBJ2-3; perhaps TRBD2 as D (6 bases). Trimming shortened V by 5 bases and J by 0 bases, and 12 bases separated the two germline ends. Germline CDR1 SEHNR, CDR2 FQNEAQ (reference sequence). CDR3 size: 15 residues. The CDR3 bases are TGTGCCAGCAGCGGCTGGAGGGATAGCACAGATACGCAGTATTTT. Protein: CASSGWRDSTDTQYF.

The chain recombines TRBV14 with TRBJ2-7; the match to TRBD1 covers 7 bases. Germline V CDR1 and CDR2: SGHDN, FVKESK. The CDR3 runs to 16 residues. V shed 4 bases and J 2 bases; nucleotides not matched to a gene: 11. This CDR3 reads CASSLATGTATYEQYF. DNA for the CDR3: TGTGCCAGCAGCCTTGCTACCGGGACAGCGACCTACGAGCAGTACTTC.

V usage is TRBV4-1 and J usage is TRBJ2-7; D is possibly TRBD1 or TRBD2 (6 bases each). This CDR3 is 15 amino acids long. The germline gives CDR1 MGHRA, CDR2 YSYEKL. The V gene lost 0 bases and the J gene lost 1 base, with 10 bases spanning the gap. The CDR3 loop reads CASSQEDSGSYEQYF. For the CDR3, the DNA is TGCGCCAGCAGCCAAGAGGACAGCGGGTCCTACGAGCAGTACTTC.

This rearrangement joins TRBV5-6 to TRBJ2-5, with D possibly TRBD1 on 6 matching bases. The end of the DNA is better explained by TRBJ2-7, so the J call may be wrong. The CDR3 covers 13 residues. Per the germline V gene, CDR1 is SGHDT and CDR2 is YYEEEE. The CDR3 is CASSLNRAYEQYF. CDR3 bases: TGTGCCAGCAGCTTGAACAGGGCTTACGAGCAGTACTTC.

CDR3 loop: CASSQGELMNTEAFF. DNA of the CDR3: TGCGCCAGCAGCCAAGGCGAGCTTATGAACACTGAAGCTTTCTTT. The chain carries TRBV4-1 and TRBJ1-1; no definite D call. The CDR3 has 15 amino acids. Trimming cost V 1 base and J 0 bases, with 9 bases left between them. CDR1 and CDR2 (germline): MGHRA, YSYEKL.

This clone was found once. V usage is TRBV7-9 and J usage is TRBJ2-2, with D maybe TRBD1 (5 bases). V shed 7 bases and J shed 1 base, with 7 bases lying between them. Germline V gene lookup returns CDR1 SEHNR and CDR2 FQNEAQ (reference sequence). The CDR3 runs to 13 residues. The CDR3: CASNGQNTGELFF. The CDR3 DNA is TGTGCCAGCAACGGACAGAACACCGGGGAGCTGTTTTTT.

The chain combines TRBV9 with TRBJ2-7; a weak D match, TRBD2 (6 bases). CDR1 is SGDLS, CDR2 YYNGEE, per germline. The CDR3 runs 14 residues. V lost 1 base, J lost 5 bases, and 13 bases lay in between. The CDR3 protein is CASSVMAAGHEQYF. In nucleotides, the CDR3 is TGTGCCAGCAGCGTAATGGCGGCGGGACACGAGCAGTACTTC.

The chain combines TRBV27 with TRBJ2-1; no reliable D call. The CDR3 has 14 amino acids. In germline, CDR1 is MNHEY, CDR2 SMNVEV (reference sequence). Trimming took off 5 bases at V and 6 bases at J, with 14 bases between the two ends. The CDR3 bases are TGTGCCAGCAGTCCCAGCTCCGTGCGCAATGAGCAGTTCTTC. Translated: CASSPSSVRNEQFF.

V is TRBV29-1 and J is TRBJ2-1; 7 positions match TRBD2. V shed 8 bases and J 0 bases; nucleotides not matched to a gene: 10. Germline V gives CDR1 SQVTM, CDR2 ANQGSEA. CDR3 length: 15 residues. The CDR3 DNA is TGCAGCTTTTTCACTAGCGATCCCTCCTACAATGAGCAGTTCTTC. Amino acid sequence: CSFFTSDPSYNEQFF.

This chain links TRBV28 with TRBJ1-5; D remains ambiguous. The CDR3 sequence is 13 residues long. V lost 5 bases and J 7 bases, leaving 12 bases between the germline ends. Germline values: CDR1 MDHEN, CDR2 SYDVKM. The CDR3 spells CASSPQYEQPQHF. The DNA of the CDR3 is TGTGCCAGCAGTCCCCAGTATGAACAGCCCCAGCATTTT. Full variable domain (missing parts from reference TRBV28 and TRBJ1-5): DVKVTQSSRYLVKRTGEKVFLECVQDMDHENMFWYRQDPGLGLRLIYFSYDVKMKEKGDIPEGYSVSREKKERFSLILESASTNQTSMYLCASSPQYEQPQHFGDGTRLSIL.

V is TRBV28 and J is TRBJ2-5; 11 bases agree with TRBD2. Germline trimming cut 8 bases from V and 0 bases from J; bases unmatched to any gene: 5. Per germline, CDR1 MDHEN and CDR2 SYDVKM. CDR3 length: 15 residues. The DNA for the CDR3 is TGTGCCAGCTCATGGACTAGCGGGTACCAAGAGACCCAGTACTTC. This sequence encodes CASSWTSGYQETQYF. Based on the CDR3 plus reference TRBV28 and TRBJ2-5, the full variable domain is DVKVTQSSRYLVKRTGEKVFLECVQDMDHENMFWYRQDPGLGLRLIYFSYDVKMKEKGDIPEGYSVSREKKERFSLILESASTNQTSMYLCASSWTSGYQETQYFGPGTRLLVL.

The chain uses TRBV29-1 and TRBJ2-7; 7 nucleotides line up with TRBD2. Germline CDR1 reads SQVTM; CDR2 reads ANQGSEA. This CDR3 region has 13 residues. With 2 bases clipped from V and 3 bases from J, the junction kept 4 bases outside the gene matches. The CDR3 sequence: CSVELKRDYEQYF. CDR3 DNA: TGCAGCGTTGAACTGAAGCGGGACTACGAGCAGTACTTC.

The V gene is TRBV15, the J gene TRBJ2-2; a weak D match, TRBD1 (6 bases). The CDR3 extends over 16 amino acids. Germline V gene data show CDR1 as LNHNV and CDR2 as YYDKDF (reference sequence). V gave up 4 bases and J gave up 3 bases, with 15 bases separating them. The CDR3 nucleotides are TGTGCCACCAGCATAGGGCGCAGGGGATACACCGGGGAGCTGTTTTTT. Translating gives CATSIGRRGYTGELFF.